This T cell receptor beta chain was recorded in a study of cytomegalovirus exposure and HLA in healthy donors. In its sample, this clone was seen a few times. The length of the CDR3 is 12 residues. Germline CDR1 is SGHVS and CDR2 is FQNEAQ. V trimming: 6 bases; J trimming: 7 bases; junction bases outside the gene matches: 5. A multiplex PCR was run with 60 Vbeta primers and 13 Jbeta primers. The data were produced by immunoSEQ multiplex PCR, yet TCRdb's version contains in-frame clones alone and is incomplete. Of about 78,000 clones in the sample, about 60% were seen once. The specimen was PBMCs. This TCR came from a man aged 25-40 years in good health and CMV-seropositive. This chain uses TRBV7-8 with TRBJ1-1, with 7 bases matching TRBD1. The chain's CDR3 is CASSSRQGEAFF. The CDR3 nucleotides are TGTGCCAGCAGTTCAAGACAGGGTGAAGCTTTCTTT. The variable domain in full, with the rest retrieved from reference TRBV7-8 and TRBJ1-1, is GAGVSQSPRYKVAKRGQDVALRCDPISGHVSLFWYQQALGQGPEFLTYFQNEAQLDKSGLPSDRFFAERPEGSVSTLKIQRTQQEDSAVYLCASSSRQGEAFFGQGTRLTVV.